One sample yielded the 17 T cell receptor beta chains listed below, sequenced in a study of CD4 T cell repertoires in COVID-19. Profiled with immunoSEQ multiplex PCR; TCRdb holds only in-frame clones, not every one. The table records about 24,000 clones, about 93% of them present only once. No culture step preceded sequencing of the ex vivo isolated memory T cells. The sequences come from circulating follicular helper CD4+ T cells (cTfh) from blood, collected before the COVID-19 pandemic. These receptors were collected from a human donor who had COVID-19.

The rearrangement links TRBV9 to TRBJ2-1; tentatively, D is TRBD2 (5 bases). This CDR3 comprises 13 residues. Deletions cut 4 bases from V and 7 bases from J, with 12 bases between. Germline CDR1 and CDR2: SGDLS and YYNGEE. For the CDR3, the DNA is TGTGCCAGCAGCCCCTTGGAGGTGAATGAGCAGTTCTTC. Protein: CASSPLEVNEQFF.

This clone was seen once. The chain's CDR3 is CASSLGAGTGIYGYTF. CDR3 in DNA: TGTGCCAGCAGCCTTGGAGCGGGGACAGGGATATATGGCTACACCTTC. The chain employs TRBV5-5 and TRBJ1-2, with TRBD1 matching 9 bases. The J segment lost 5 bases and the V segment lost 4 bases, leaving 12 bases of the junction unmatched. The CDR3 consists of 16 residues. CDR1 SGHKS and CDR2 YYEKEE come from the germline V gene (reference sequence).

The chain employs TRBV7-2 and TRBJ2-7, with 7 bases aligning to TRBD2. Germline values: CDR1 SGHTA, CDR2 FQGNSA. The junction had 5 bases not matched to a gene; V was cut back by 1 base and J by 2 bases. This CDR3 comprises 15 residues. CDR3 sequence reads: CASSLVSGPTYEQYF. The DNA for the CDR3 is TGTGCCAGCAGCTTAGTTAGCGGGCCGACCTACGAGCAGTACTTC.

The gene calls are TRBV5-4 and TRBJ1-1; a possible D gene is TRBD1 (6 bases). Germline lookup yields CDR1 SGHNT and CDR2 YYREEE (reference sequence). Trimming cost V 4 bases and J 5 bases, with 18 bases left between them. The CDR3 is 15 residues long. CDR3 in DNA: TGTGCCAGCAGCCCAGAACAGGGAGTGGTAACTGAAGCTTTCTTT. Its translation: CASSPEQGVVTEAFF. Drawing the rest from reference TRBV5-4 and TRBJ1-1, the complete variable domain is ETGVTQSPTHLIKTRGQQVTLRCSSQSGHNTVSWYQQALGQGPQFIFQYYREEENGRGNFPPRFSGLQFPNYSSELNVNALELDDSALYLCASSPEQGVVTEAFFGQGTRLTVV.

The gene calls are TRBV5-6 and TRBJ2-5; tentative D call: TRBD1 (5 bases). V lost 4 bases to trimming and J lost 1 base, with 17 bases between them. CDR1 and CDR2 from the germline V gene are SGHDT and YYEEEE. The CDR3 totals 16 residues. CDR3 coding DNA: TGTGCCAGCAGCCCCATGACAGAATTGCTCCAAGAGACCCAGTACTTC. Translating gives CASSPMTELLQETQYF.

The chain employs TRBV6-6 and TRBJ1-6, with D perhaps TRBD1 (6 bases). This CDR3 is built from 15 residues. Germline V CDR1 and CDR2: MNHNY, SVGAGI (reference sequence). V shed 2 bases and J shed 8 bases, with 13 bases lying between them. In DNA, the CDR3 is TGTGCCAGCAGTTACCCCGGTGGGGGCTATTCACCCCTCCACTTT. Its translation: CASSYPGGGYSPLHF.

The chain couples TRBV5-4 to TRBJ2-5; D uncertain. This CDR3 region has 15 residues. Germline CDR1 reads SGHNT; CDR2 reads YYREEE (reference sequence). Trimming stripped 4 bases from V and 1 base from J, with 14 bases between. The CDR3 loop reads CASSLGLFGQETQYF. DNA of the CDR3: TGTGCCAGCAGCCTCGGTTTATTCGGCCAAGAGACCCAGTACTTC.

The CDR3 sequence is CASSLEGRGGNTIYF. In DNA, the CDR3 is TGCGCCAGCAGCTTGGAGGGCAGGGGAGGAAACACCATATATTTT. This sequence joins TRBV5-1 and TRBJ1-3; TRBD1 is a possible D gene (6 bases). CDR1 SGHRS and CDR2 YFSETQ come from the germline V gene. Trimming shortened V by 0 bases and J by 4 bases, and 11 bases separated the two germline ends. The CDR3 runs to 15 residues.

The genes are TRBV7-6 and TRBJ1-3, with D unclear. The length of the CDR3 is 14 residues. CDR1 is SGHVS, CDR2 FNYEAQ, per germline. Trimming stripped 5 bases from V and 2 bases from J, with 10 bases between. CDR3 coding DNA: TGTGCCAGCAGCCAGAGGGAGGCTGGAAACACCATATATTTT. Translating it yields CASSQREAGNTIYF.

The CDR3 here is CASRLQGASSYEQYF. The CDR3 DNA is TGCGCCAGCAGGCTACAGGGGGCGAGCTCCTACGAGCAGTACTTC. V usage is TRBV5-1 and J usage is TRBJ2-7, with TRBD1 matching over 9 bases. Per germline, CDR1 SGHRS and CDR2 YFSETQ. The CDR3 is 15 amino acids. V lost 5 bases and J lost 0; bases outside the gene matches: 6.

The rearrangement uses TRBV6-5 and TRBJ2-1, with TRBD2 identical over 15 bases. Germline loops: CDR1 MNHEY, CDR2 SVGAGI. With V trimmed by 4 bases and J by 6 bases, 4 bases remained unmatched. The CDR3 length is 16 residues. This chain's CDR3 is CASSSRGLAGGNEQFF. The CDR3 coding sequence is TGTGCCAGCAGTTCCCGGGGACTAGCGGGGGGCAATGAGCAGTTCTTC.

This clone was observed once. The chain has TRBV28 and TRBJ1-2, with D possibly being TRBD1 (6 bases). The CDR3 spans 14 residues. The V end was cut by 5 bases, the J end by 6 bases, with 16 bases between. Germline-derived CDR1 and CDR2 are MDHEN and SYDVKM. The CDR3 region has the DNA TGTGCCAGCAGTCCCCTTCGGCAGGGGCATGGCTACACCTTC. Translation: CASSPLRQGHGYTF.

V is TRBV11-3 and J is TRBJ1-1; D may be TRBD1 (6 bases). CDR1 is SGHNT and CDR2 is YENEEA in the germline V gene. The CDR3 contains 13 residues. Trimming cost V 2 bases and J 3 bases, with 7 bases left between them. The CDR3 protein is CASSLTGYTEAFF. CDR3 nucleotide sequence: TGTGCCAGCAGCTTAACAGGGTACACTGAAGCTTTCTTT. Full variable domain (rest looked up from reference TRBV11-3 and TRBJ1-1): EAGVVQSPRYKIIEKKQPVAFWCNPISGHNTLYWYLQNLGQGPELLIRYENEEAVDDSQLPKDRFSAERLKGVDSTLKIQPAELGDSAVYLCASSLTGYTEAFFGQGTRLTVV.

The chain has TRBV10-2 and TRBJ2-7, with TRBD1 matching 7 bases. CDR1 and CDR2 (germline): WSHSY, SAAADI. V was pared by 4 bases and J by 3 bases, with 6 bases of the junction left unmatched. CDR3 length: 14 residues. DNA for the CDR3: TGCGCCAGCAGTGCCCTGACAGGGAACTACGAGCAGTACTTC. Residues: CASSALTGNYEQYF.

V is TRBV7-9 and J is TRBJ2-7, with no clear D. This CDR3 region has 13 residues. Germline-derived CDR1 and CDR2 are SEHNR and FQNEAQ (reference sequence). V was cut by 5 bases and J by 4 bases, with 12 bases left in between. CDR3 protein: CASSPSGVYEQYF. Here the CDR3 DNA reads TGTGCCAGCAGCCCTTCAGGTGTGTACGAGCAGTACTTC.

The chain has TRBV7-2 and TRBJ2-7; maybe TRBD2 (6 bases). Germline V CDR1 and CDR2: SGHTA, FQGNSA. CDR3 length: 14 amino acids. Trimming left V 3 bases short and J 4 bases short, with 13 bases between. The CDR3 loop is CASSFNSGPYEQYF. CDR3 coding DNA: TGTGCCAGCAGCTTTAATAGCGGACCATACGAGCAGTACTTC.

The chain uses TRBV5-1 and TRBJ1-1, with D maybe TRBD1 (5 bases). Per the germline V gene, CDR1 is SGHRS and CDR2 is YFSETQ. The CDR3 runs 13 residues. V was trimmed by 5 bases and J by 0 bases, leaving 8 bases between them. CDR3 sequence (DNA): TGCGCCAGCAGGGCGGGGGTGAACACTGAAGCTTTCTTT. Its translation is CASRAGVNTEAFF.